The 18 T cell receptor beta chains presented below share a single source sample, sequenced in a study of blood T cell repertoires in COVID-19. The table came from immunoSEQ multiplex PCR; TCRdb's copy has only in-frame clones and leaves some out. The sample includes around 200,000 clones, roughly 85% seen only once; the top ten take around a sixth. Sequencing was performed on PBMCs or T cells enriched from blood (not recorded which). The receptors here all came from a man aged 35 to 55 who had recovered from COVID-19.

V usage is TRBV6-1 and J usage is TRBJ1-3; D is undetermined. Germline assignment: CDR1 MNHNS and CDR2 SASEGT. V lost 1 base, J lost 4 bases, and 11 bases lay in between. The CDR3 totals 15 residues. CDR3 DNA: TGTGCCAGCAGTGAAGGATGGCAGTCCGGAAACACCATATATTTT. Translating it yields CASSEGWQSGNTIYF.

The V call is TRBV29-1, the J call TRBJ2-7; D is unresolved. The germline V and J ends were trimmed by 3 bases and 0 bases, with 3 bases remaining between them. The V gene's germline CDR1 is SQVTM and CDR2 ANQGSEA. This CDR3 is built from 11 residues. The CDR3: CSVDNSYEQYF. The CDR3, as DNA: TGCAGCGTTGACAACTCCTACGAGCAGTACTTC.

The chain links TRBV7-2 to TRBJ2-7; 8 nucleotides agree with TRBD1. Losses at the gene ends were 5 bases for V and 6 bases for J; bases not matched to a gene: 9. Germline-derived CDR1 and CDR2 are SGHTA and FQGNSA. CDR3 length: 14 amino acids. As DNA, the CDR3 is TGTGCCAGCAGCCCAGGGACAGGCAGCCGCGAGCAGTACTTC. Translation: CASSPGTGSREQYF. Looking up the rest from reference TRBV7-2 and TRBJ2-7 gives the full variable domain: GAGVSQSPSNKVTEKGKDVELRCDPISGHTALYWYRQSLGQGLEFLIYFQGNSAPDKSGLPSDRFSAERTGGSVSTLTIQRTQQEDSAVYLCASSPGTGSREQYFGPGTRLTVT.

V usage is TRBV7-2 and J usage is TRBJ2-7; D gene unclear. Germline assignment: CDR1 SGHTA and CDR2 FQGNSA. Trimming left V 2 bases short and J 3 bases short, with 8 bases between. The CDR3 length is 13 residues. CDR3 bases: TGTGCCAGCAGCTTACCGCCGGTCTACGAGCAGTACTTC. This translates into CASSLPPVYEQYF.

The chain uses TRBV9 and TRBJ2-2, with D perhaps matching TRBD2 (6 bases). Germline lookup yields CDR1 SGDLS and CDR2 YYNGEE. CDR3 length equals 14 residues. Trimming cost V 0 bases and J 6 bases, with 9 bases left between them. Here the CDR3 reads CASSVATGAGELFF. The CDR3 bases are TGTGCCAGCAGCGTAGCTACGGGGGCCGGGGAGCTGTTTTTT. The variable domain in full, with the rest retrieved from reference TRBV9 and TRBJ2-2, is DSGVTQTPKHLITATGQRVTLRCSPRSGDLSVYWYQQSLDQGLQFLIQYYNGEERAKGNILERFSAQQFPDLHSELNLSSLELGDSALYFCASSVATGAGELFFGEGSRLTVL.

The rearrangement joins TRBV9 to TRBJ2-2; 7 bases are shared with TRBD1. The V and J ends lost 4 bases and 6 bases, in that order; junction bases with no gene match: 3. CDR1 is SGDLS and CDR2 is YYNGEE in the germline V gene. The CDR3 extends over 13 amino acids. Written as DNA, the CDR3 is TGTGCCAGCAGCTCCGGGACAGCCGGGGAGCTGTTTTTT. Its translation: CASSSGTAGELFF.

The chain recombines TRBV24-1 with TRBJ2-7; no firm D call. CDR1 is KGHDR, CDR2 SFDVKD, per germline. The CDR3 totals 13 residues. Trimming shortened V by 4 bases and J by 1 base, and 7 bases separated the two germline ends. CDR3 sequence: CATSDPLSYEQYF. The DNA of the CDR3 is TGTGCCACCAGTGACCCCCTGTCCTACGAGCAGTACTTC.

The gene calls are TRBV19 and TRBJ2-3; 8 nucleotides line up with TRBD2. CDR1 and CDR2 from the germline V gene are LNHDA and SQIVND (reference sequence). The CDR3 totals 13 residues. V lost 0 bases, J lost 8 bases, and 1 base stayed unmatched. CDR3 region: CASSIERGGTQYF. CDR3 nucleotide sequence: TGTGCCAGTAGTATAGAACGGGGGGGTACGCAGTATTTT.

CDR3 in amino acids: CSASTSDYEQYF. The CDR3 DNA reads TGCAGTGCTAGTACTAGCGACTACGAGCAGTACTTC. This chain uses TRBV20-1 with TRBJ2-7; 7 nucleotides align to TRBD2. The germline V gene has CDR1 DFQATT and CDR2 SNEGSKA (reference sequence). The CDR3 length is 12 residues. Trimming took 3 bases from V and 3 from J; bases not matched to a gene: 2.

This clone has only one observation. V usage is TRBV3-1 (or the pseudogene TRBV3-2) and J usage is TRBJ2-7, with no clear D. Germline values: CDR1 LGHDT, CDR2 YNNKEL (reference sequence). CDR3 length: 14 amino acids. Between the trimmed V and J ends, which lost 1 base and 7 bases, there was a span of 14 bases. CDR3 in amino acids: CASSQVYSSVEQYF. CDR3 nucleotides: TGTGCCAGCAGCCAAGTTTACAGCTCGGTAGAGCAGTACTTC.

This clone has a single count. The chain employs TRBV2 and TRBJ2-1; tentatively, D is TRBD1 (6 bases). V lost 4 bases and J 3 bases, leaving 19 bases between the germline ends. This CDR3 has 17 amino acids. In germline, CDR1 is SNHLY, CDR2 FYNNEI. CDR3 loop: CASSGAYRVSNYNEQFF. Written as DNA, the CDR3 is TGTGCCAGCAGTGGGGCTTACAGGGTGTCAAACTACAATGAGCAGTTCTTC.

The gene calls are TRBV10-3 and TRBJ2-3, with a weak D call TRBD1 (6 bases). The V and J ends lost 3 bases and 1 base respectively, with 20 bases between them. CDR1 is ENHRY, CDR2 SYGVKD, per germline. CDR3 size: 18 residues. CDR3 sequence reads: CAISERDKGGPGTDTQYF. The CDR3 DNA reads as TGTGCCATCAGTGAACGGGACAAAGGAGGCCCGGGCACAGATACGCAGTATTTT.

CDR3 in DNA: TGTGCCAGCAGCCAAGAACCGGGGGCGAACACCGGGGAGCTGTTTTTT. Amino acid sequence: CASSQEPGANTGELFF. This sequence joins TRBV4-2 and TRBJ2-2, with D perhaps matching TRBD2 (6 bases). The CDR3 sequence is 16 residues long. Germline lookup yields CDR1 LGHNA and CDR2 YNFKEQ. The V gene lost 0 bases and the J gene lost 0 bases, with 8 bases spanning the gap.

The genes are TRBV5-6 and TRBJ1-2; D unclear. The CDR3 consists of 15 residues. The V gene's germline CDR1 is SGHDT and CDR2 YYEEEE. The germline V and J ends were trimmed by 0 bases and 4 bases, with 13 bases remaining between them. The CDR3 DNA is TGTGCCAGCAGCTTGGGACACCCGAGTAGCTATGGCTACACCTTC. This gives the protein CASSLGHPSSYGYTF.

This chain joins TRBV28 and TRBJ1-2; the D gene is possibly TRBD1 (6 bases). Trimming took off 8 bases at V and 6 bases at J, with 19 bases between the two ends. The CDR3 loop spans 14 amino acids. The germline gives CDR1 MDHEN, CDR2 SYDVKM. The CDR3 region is CASHPSSGGDGYTF. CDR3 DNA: TGTGCCAGCCACCCCTCGTCGGGGGGCGATGGCTACACCTTC.

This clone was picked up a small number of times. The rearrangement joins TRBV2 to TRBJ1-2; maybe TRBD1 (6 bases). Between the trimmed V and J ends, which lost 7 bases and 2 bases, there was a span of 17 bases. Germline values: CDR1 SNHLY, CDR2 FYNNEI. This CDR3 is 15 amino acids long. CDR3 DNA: TGTGCCAGCACCGAACGGGGGGACACGAACTATGGCTACACCTTC. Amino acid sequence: CASTERGDTNYGYTF.

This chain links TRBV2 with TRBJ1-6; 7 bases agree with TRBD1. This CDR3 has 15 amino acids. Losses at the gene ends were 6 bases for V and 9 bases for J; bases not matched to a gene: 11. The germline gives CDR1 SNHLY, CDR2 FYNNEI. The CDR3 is CASRSVWQGGSPLHF. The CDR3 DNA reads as TGTGCCAGCAGAAGTGTCTGGCAGGGGGGTTCACCCCTCCACTTT.

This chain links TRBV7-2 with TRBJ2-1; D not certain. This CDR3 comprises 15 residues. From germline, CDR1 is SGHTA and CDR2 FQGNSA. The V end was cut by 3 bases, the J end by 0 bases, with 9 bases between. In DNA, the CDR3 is TGTGCCAGCAGCTTTACGAGCAACTCCTACAATGAGCAGTTCTTC. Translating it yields CASSFTSNSYNEQFF.